The 2 T cell receptor beta chains listed next were all sequenced from one sample in a study of blood T cell repertoires in COVID-19. Only in-frame clones appear in the TCRdb table, and some are missing; sequencing was by immunoSEQ multiplex PCR. The data hold just under 65,000 clones, with 70% to 80% observed a single time. The sequencing sample was made of peripheral blood. The receptors were sampled from an elderly woman with acute or convalescent COVID-19.

This clone was counted a few times. The chain employs TRBV11-2 and TRBJ2-3; a possible D gene is TRBD1 (6 bases). This CDR3 has 17 amino acids. Trimming took 5 bases from V and 2 from J, leaving 20 bases between them. CDR1 is SGHAT, CDR2 FQNNGV, per germline. The CDR3 reads CASSPPAPGEYTDTQYF. The CDR3 bases are TGTGCCAGCAGCCCCCCGGCCCCAGGGGAATACACAGATACGCAGTATTTT.

The chain has TRBV5-1 and TRBJ2-5, with D possibly TRBD2 on 7 matching bases. The CDR3 covers 16 residues. V was clipped by 5 bases and J by 5 bases, with 22 bases between them. The germline CDR1 and CDR2 sequences are SGHRS and YFSETQ. The CDR3 DNA is TGCGCCAGCAGTTATCTCGGGCTCGGGGGGCTTGAGACCCAGTACTTC. Its translation is CASSYLGLGGLETQYF. Looking up the rest from reference TRBV5-1 and TRBJ2-5 gives the full variable domain: KAGVTQTPRYLIKTRGQQVTLSCSPISGHRSVSWYQQTPGQGLQFLFEYFSETQRNKGNFPGRFSGRQFSNSRSEMNVSTLELGDSALYLCASSYLGLGGLETQYFGPGTRLLVL.